The 16 T cell receptor beta chains below were found in one sample sequenced in a study of OX40 agonist ivuxolimab in advanced cancers. TCRdb keeps only in-frame clones here, not all; method: immunoSEQ multiplex PCR. The sample lists about 84,000 clones, approximately 89% occurring once. The sample was CD4+ or CD8+ T cells sorted from blood, taken in a trial of the OX40 agonist ivuxolimab. These receptors were taken from an adult with an advanced solid tumor such as melanoma, head and neck, liver or kidney cancer.

The chain is built from TRBV29-1 and TRBJ1-1; D gene ambiguous. Germline loops: CDR1 SQVTM, CDR2 ANQGSEA. This CDR3 is built from 13 residues. Deletions cut 6 bases from V and 1 base from J, with 12 bases between. CDR3 loop: CSVRTGKNTEAFF. The CDR3 DNA sequence: TGCAGCGTAAGGACGGGGAAGAACACTGAAGCTTTCTTT.

J is TRBJ1-2 and V is TRBV6-5, with D possibly matching TRBD1 (6 bases). Germline V gene data show CDR1 as MNHEY and CDR2 as SVGAGI. The CDR3 extends over 13 amino acids. The ends were cut back, 5 bases at V and 12 bases at J, with 19 bases in the middle. Here the CDR3 DNA reads TGTGCCAGCAGTCCCGGGACACGATCTTTGAACACCTTC. Translation gives CASSPGTRSLNTF.

V is TRBV5-1 and J is TRBJ2-2; D is unresolved. The length of the CDR3 is 14 residues. Trimming cost V 1 base and J 4 bases, with 8 bases left between them. Per germline, CDR1 SGHRS and CDR2 YFSETQ. The CDR3 loop reads CASSLSLGTGELFF. The CDR3 DNA reads TGCGCCAGCAGCTTGTCCCTCGGCACCGGGGAGCTGTTTTTT.

The chain carries TRBV27 and TRBJ2-1, with 7 positions matching TRBD1. Trimming at V came to 5 bases and at J to 2 bases, leaving 9 bases not matched to a gene. The CDR3 is 16 amino acids. Germline CDR1 and CDR2: MNHEY and SMNVEV (reference sequence). CDR3 residues: CASSPEGATAYNEQFF. For the CDR3, the DNA is TGTGCCAGCAGTCCTGAGGGGGCTACCGCCTACAATGAGCAGTTCTTC.

The chain carries TRBV11-2 and TRBJ1-2, with 7 bases fitting TRBD1. The CDR3 consists of 15 residues. Germline V gene sequence: CDR1 SGHAT, CDR2 FQNNGV. V lost 5 bases to trimming and J lost 5 bases; unmatched junction nucleotides: 11. The CDR3 spells CASSKGRQGWYGYTF. CDR3 bases: TGTGCCAGCAGCAAAGGCAGACAGGGATGGTATGGCTACACCTTC. Together with reference TRBV11-2 and TRBJ1-2, the CDR3 gives the full variable domain: EAGVAQSPRYKIIEKRQSVAFWCNPISGHATLYWYQQILGQGPKLLIQFQNNGVVDDSQLPKDRFSAERLKGVDSTLKIQPAKLEDSAVYLCASSKGRQGWYGYTFGSGTRLTVV.

The rearrangement joins TRBV6-5 to TRBJ2-7; possibly TRBD2 for D (5 bases). Germline V gene data show CDR1 as MNHEY and CDR2 as SVGAGI. V shed 6 bases and J shed 3 bases, with 6 bases lying between them. This CDR3 has 11 amino acids. The CDR3 bases are TGTGCCAGCAGCCGGGACTACGAGCAGTACTTC. It codes for CASSRDYEQYF.

The J gene is TRBJ2-2, the V gene TRBV6-6; tentatively, D is TRBD1 (6 bases). In germline, CDR1 is MNHNY, CDR2 SVGAGI (reference sequence). V lost 4 bases, J lost 3 bases, and 15 bases lay in between. The CDR3 covers 16 residues. The CDR3, as DNA: TGTGCCAGCAGTTTTCTCAGGGGTTCCGACACCGGGGAGCTGTTTTTT. It codes for CASSFLRGSDTGELFF.

The J gene is TRBJ1-4, the V gene TRBV11-2, with D tentatively TRBD1 (6 bases). The V gene's germline CDR1 is SGHAT and CDR2 FQNNGV. V lost 5 bases and J 7 bases, leaving 17 bases between the germline ends. The CDR3 consists of 15 residues. The chain's CDR3 is CASSPGEGWGEKLFF. Written as DNA, the CDR3 is TGTGCCAGCAGCCCAGGGGAGGGTTGGGGTGAAAAACTGTTTTTT.

V gene TRBV7-9 combines with J gene TRBJ1-3; D is ambiguous. V dropped 5 bases and J dropped 0 bases, with 2 bases sitting between them. CDR3 length equals 12 residues. Germline lookup yields CDR1 SEHNR and CDR2 FQNEAQ (reference sequence). The CDR3 sequence: CASSPSGNTIYF. For the CDR3, the DNA is TGTGCCAGCAGCCCCTCTGGAAACACCATATATTTT.

The table lists this clone with a few counts. The V call is TRBV5-5, the J call TRBJ2-7, with D perhaps TRBD1 (6 bases). Germline CDR1 is SGHKS and CDR2 is YYEKEE (reference sequence). Trimming took off 2 bases at V and 2 bases at J, with 23 bases between the two ends. The CDR3 contains 18 residues. The CDR3 protein is CASSFLSNRVRSAYEQYF. CDR3 sequence (DNA): TGTGCCAGCAGCTTCTTAAGTAACAGGGTTCGTAGCGCCTACGAGCAGTACTTC.

This sequence joins TRBV28 and TRBJ1-6, with TRBD1 matching over 8 bases. This CDR3 is built from 20 residues. J was trimmed by 7 bases and V by 1 base; bases with no gene match: 18. CDR1 and CDR2 from the germline V gene are MDHEN and SYDVKM. CDR3 amino acids: CASSLYYGQGGVRGNSPLHF. The CDR3 DNA reads as TGTGCCAGCAGTTTATACTACGGACAGGGAGGGGTGAGAGGGAATTCACCCCTCCACTTT.

The V call is TRBV14, the J call TRBJ2-1; D not resolved. Trimming shortened V by 8 bases and J by 5 bases, and 16 bases separated the two germline ends. CDR3 length: 14 amino acids. Germline loops: CDR1 SGHDN, CDR2 FVKESK. The CDR3 coding sequence is TGTGCCAGCTTTCATAGTTTGGGGAACAATGAGCAGTTCTTC. Protein: CASFHSLGNNEQFF.

The chain is built from TRBV19 and TRBJ1-1; 9 bases align to TRBD1. V lost 8 bases to trimming and J lost 4 bases; unmatched junction nucleotides: 2. Germline CDR1 and CDR2: LNHDA and SQIVND (reference sequence). This CDR3 contains 12 residues. The CDR3 nucleotides read TGTGCCAGTGGACAGGGGACCACTGAAGCTTTCTTT. Translation: CASGQGTTEAFF.

In this sample, this clone turned up once. The V gene is TRBV28, the J gene TRBJ2-3; the D is unclear. The germline V gene has CDR1 MDHEN and CDR2 SYDVKM. CDR3 length: 17 amino acids. The germline V and J ends were trimmed by 5 bases and 0 bases, with 18 bases remaining between them. CDR3 loop: CASSPGALITSTDTQYF. The DNA of the CDR3 is TGTGCCAGCAGTCCGGGCGCATTAATAACTAGCACAGATACGCAGTATTTT.

The J gene is TRBJ2-1, the V gene TRBV5-6; D is unclear. The length of the CDR3 is 13 residues. Germline V gene sequence: CDR1 SGHDT, CDR2 YYEEEE. Between the trimmed V and J ends, which lost 1 base and 8 bases, there was a span of 10 bases. The CDR3 DNA reads as TGTGCCAGCAGCTTGACTTACTGGGATGAGCAGTTCTTC. It is translated as CASSLTYWDEQFF.

V and J are TRBV29-1 and TRBJ1-1, with 8 bases fitting TRBD1. CDR3 length: 15 residues. After removal of 4 bases from V and 4 bases from J, the junction contained 11 bases not matched to a gene. Per germline, CDR1 SQVTM and CDR2 ANQGSEA. DNA of the CDR3: TGCAGCGTTGTGTTCCAGGGGGCGCGTCTCACTGAAGCTTTCTTT. Translated: CSVVFQGARLTEAFF.